The 24 T cell receptor beta chains below come from one sample, sequenced in a study of response to subunit inactivated influenza vaccine. TCRdb recomputed calls from the RT-PCR reads with MiXCR, one row per CDR3 protein. The sample has fewer than 700,000 distinct CDR3 sequences, 13% seen once. Sequences were derived from PBMCs from blood, sampled roughly 46 days after vaccination. These receptors originate from a man between 45 and 60 years old who received an inactivated influenza vaccine.

This clonotype came up many times. V gene TRBV5-1 combines with J gene TRBJ2-1, with D perhaps TRBD1 (5 bases). V lost 4 bases, J lost 7 bases, and 18 bases lay in between. Germline CDR1 SGHRS, CDR2 YFSETQ. There are 15 residues in the CDR3. CDR3 nucleotide sequence: TGCGCCAGCAGCCTGGTTCCAGGGATCCGGAATGAGCAGTTCTTC. Amino acid sequence: CASSLVPGIRNEQFF.

Only a few counts were recorded for this clonotype. The gene calls are TRBV7-9 and TRBJ2-1, with a weak D call TRBD1 (5 bases). V dropped 5 bases and J dropped 10 bases, with 27 bases sitting between them. Germline assignment: CDR1 SEHNR and CDR2 FQNEAQ (reference sequence). The CDR3 loop spans 17 amino acids. The DNA for the CDR3 is TGTGCCAGCAGCCCCGGGTTGAGACAGACGAAAATCCGCGAGCAGTTCTTC. Translated: CASSPGLRQTKIREQFF. Full variable domain (missing parts from reference TRBV7-9 and TRBJ2-1): DTGVSQNPRHKITKRGQNVTFRCDPISEHNRLYWYRQTLGQGPEFLTYFQNEAQLEKSRLLSDRFSAERPKGSFSTLEIQRTEQGDSAMYLCASSPGLRQTKIREQFFGPGTRLTVL.

This clonotype was recorded many times. The rearrangement links TRBV12-3 or TRBV12-4 to TRBJ2-1; D is undetermined. The ends were cut back, 3 bases at V and 0 bases at J, with 12 bases in the middle. CDR3 length equals 16 residues. Written as DNA, the CDR3 is TGTGCCAGCAGTTTTCGTCCCCAAAACTCCTACAATGAGCAGTTCTTC. As protein: CASSFRPQNSYNEQFF.

This clonotype was detected many times. For the CDR3, the DNA is TGTGCCACCAGTGAATCAGCCGAAGCATGGACAGATACGCAGTATTTT. Its translation: CATSESAEAWTDTQYF. V and J are TRBV24-1 and TRBJ2-3; no clear D gene. The CDR3 runs to 16 residues. V lost 4 bases and J 3 bases, leaving 16 bases between the germline ends. CDR1 KGHDR and CDR2 SFDVKD come from the germline V gene.

The CDR3 DNA reads as TGTGCCAGCAGCTTAGGACACGCTAAGGCTAATGAAAAACTGTTTTTT. It encodes CASSLGHAKANEKLFF. The J gene is TRBJ1-4, the V gene TRBV7-2; no clear D. V gave up 1 base and J gave up 3 bases, with 12 bases separating them. Germline V gene lookup returns CDR1 SGHTA and CDR2 FQGNSA. The CDR3 runs 16 residues.

At least ten counts were recorded for this clonotype. The chain has TRBV29-1 and TRBJ2-5, with 11 bases that match TRBD2. After removal of 7 bases from V and 0 bases from J, the junction contained 7 bases not matched to a gene. CDR1 is SQVTM and CDR2 is ANQGSEA in the germline V gene. The CDR3 loop spans 15 amino acids. DNA of the CDR3: TGCAGCGCTTTACCACTAGCGGGGGACCAAGAGACCCAGTACTTC. Translating it yields CSALPLAGDQETQYF.

This clonotype was seen repeatedly, ten times or more. The rearrangement links TRBV10-3 to TRBJ2-2; no reliable D call. Germline CDR1 reads ENHRY; CDR2 reads SYGVKD. This CDR3 contains 14 residues. The V gene lost 0 bases and the J gene lost 2 bases, with 4 bases spanning the gap. CDR3 nucleotides: TGTGCCATCAGTGAGTCCTTCAACACCGGGGAGCTGTTTTTT. Protein product: CAISESFNTGELFF.

This clonotype was counted only a few times. The chain employs TRBV10-2 and TRBJ2-7; TRBD2 aligns across 12 bases. The germline gives CDR1 WSHSY, CDR2 SAAADI. Losses at the gene ends were 7 bases for V and 4 bases for J; bases not matched to a gene: 2. This CDR3 has 13 residues. In DNA, the CDR3 is TGCGCCAGCAAGGGACTAGCGGGTTACGAGCAGTACTTC. This sequence encodes CASKGLAGYEQYF.

The chain carries TRBV20-1 and TRBJ2-1; 8 bases align to TRBD2. CDR1 DFQATT and CDR2 SNEGSKA come from the germline V gene (reference sequence). This CDR3 region has 16 residues. V dropped 0 bases and J dropped 9; count of bases not matched to a gene: 13. CDR3 sequence reads: CSARDPTGTRATEQFF. Written as DNA, the CDR3 is TGCAGTGCTAGAGACCCCACCGGGACTAGGGCAACTGAGCAGTTCTTC.

The chain combines TRBV6-1 with TRBJ1-1, with unresolved D. The V end was cut by 7 bases, the J end by 3 bases, with 3 bases between. CDR1 and CDR2 from the germline V gene are MNHNS and SASEGT. The CDR3 spans 10 residues. Written as DNA, the CDR3 is TGTGCCAGCAAATACACTGAAGCTTTCTTT. Encoded protein: CASKYTEAFF.

The V call is TRBV29-1, the J call TRBJ2-7, with TRBD1 matching over 9 bases. CDR3 length: 15 amino acids. CDR1 is SQVTM, CDR2 ANQGSEA, per germline. The junction had 8 bases not matched to a gene; V was cut back by 1 base and J by 4 bases. The CDR3 sequence: CSVEAWTGEGYEQYF. The CDR3 region has the DNA TGCAGCGTTGAAGCCTGGACAGGGGAGGGGTACGAGCAGTACTTC.

The chain combines TRBV12-3 or TRBV12-4 with TRBJ2-1; 8 nucleotides match TRBD2. The CDR3 loop spans 15 amino acids. Trimming removed 7 bases from V and 3 bases from J; junction bases left unmatched: 8. CDR3 in amino acids: CASTNGGGRYNEQFF. The CDR3 bases are TGTGCCAGCACAAACGGGGGGGGACGCTACAATGAGCAGTTCTTC.

In this sample, this clonotype turned up many times. CDR3 region: CASSQGVGAYEQYF. The CDR3, as DNA: TGCGCCAGCAGCCAAGGTGTAGGGGCCTACGAGCAGTACTTC. This rearrangement joins TRBV4-3 to TRBJ2-7; TRBD1 is a possible D gene (5 bases). CDR1 and CDR2 from the germline V gene are LGHNA and YSLEER. Trimming left V 1 base short and J 2 bases short, with 9 bases between. The CDR3 is 14 amino acids.

This clonotype has more than one count but fewer than ten. V is TRBV12-3 or TRBV12-4 and J is TRBJ2-2, with TRBD2 as a possible D gene (5 bases). The CDR3 is made up of 12 amino acids. V shed 6 bases and J shed 7 bases, with 9 bases lying between them. CDR3 loop: CASSPGFGELFF. CDR3 coding DNA: TGTGCCAGCAGCCCGGGATTCGGGGAGCTGTTTTTT.

This clonotype showed up many times. The V gene is TRBV7-9, the J gene TRBJ1-1; no reliable D call. CDR3 length: 14 amino acids. Trimming took 6 bases from V and 3 from J, leaving 14 bases between them. Germline V gene sequence: CDR1 SEHNR, CDR2 FQNEAQ (reference sequence). The CDR3 DNA sequence: TGTGCCAGCAGAGACGGCGGTTTTGACACTGAAGCTTTCTTT. It yields the protein CASRDGGFDTEAFF.

The count of this clonotype is one. The gene calls are TRBV11-2 and TRBJ1-2; D is unclear. The CDR3 is made up of 14 amino acids. The germline V gene has CDR1 SGHAT and CDR2 FQNNGV. Trimming cost V 5 bases and J 11 bases, with 21 bases left between them. The CDR3 DNA reads TGTGCCAGCAGCCAACTACGGACTGCGCTTCGGTACACCTTC. Amino acid sequence: CASSQLRTALRYTF.

This clonotype was observed a handful of times. The J gene is TRBJ2-2, the V gene TRBV7-9, with D hard to call. Trimming took off 2 bases at V and 4 bases at J, with 8 bases between the two ends. From germline, CDR1 is SEHNR and CDR2 FQNEAQ (reference sequence). CDR3 size: 14 residues. The CDR3 sequence is CASSLNTITGELFF. The CDR3 DNA follows: TGTGCCAGCAGCTTAAACACTATCACCGGGGAGCTGTTTTTT.

This clonotype was recorded a few times. The chain employs TRBV28 and TRBJ2-3; 11 bases line up with TRBD2. CDR1 is MDHEN, CDR2 SYDVKM, per germline. This CDR3 has 15 amino acids. J gave up 5 bases and V 3 bases, and 4 bases lay outside the gene matches. The CDR3 coding sequence is TGTGCCAGCAGTTTCGCTAGCGGGGGGCAAGATACGCAGTATTTT. It encodes CASSFASGGQDTQYF.

The chain links TRBV20-1 to TRBJ1-1; D call uncertain. V was clipped by 0 bases and J by 3 bases, with 17 bases between them. This CDR3 is 16 amino acids long. Germline V lookup: CDR1 DFQATT, CDR2 SNEGSKA (reference sequence). The CDR3 region has the DNA TGCAGTGCTAGAGACACTGATCGGGGTTTGTACACTGAAGCTTTCTTT. It codes for CSARDTDRGLYTEAFF.

V is TRBV27 and J is TRBJ1-2; 7 positions agree with TRBD1. Germline CDR1 reads MNHEY; CDR2 reads SMNVEV (reference sequence). Trimming cost V 7 bases and J 0 bases; bases outside gene matches: 11. The CDR3 is made up of 16 amino acids. Here the CDR3 DNA reads TGTGCCAGCACTAGGACAGGCGGACTTTCTAACTATGGCTACACCTTC. It is translated as CASTRTGGLSNYGYTF.

The J gene is TRBJ2-1, the V gene TRBV4-1; a possible D gene is TRBD2 (5 bases). Trimming cost V 5 bases and J 5 bases, with 16 bases left between them. This CDR3 spans 15 amino acids. Germline CDR1 MGHRA, CDR2 YSYEKL. This CDR3 reads CASSFQEGRHNEQFF. In DNA, the CDR3 is TGCGCCAGCAGCTTTCAAGAGGGTAGGCACAATGAGCAGTTCTTC.

This clonotype was seen at least ten times. The chain carries TRBV29-1 and TRBJ2-7; D call uncertain. This CDR3 is built from 15 residues. Germline V lookup: CDR1 SQVTM, CDR2 ANQGSEA. The V end was cut by 3 bases, the J end by 0 bases, with 15 bases between. CDR3 in amino acids: CSVELRAASSYEQYF. In nucleotides, the CDR3 is TGCAGCGTTGAGTTACGGGCCGCGAGCTCCTACGAGCAGTACTTC.

This clonotype was counted many times. This chain links TRBV7-9 with TRBJ2-1; 7 nucleotides match TRBD2. V lost 8 bases, J lost 3 bases, and 7 bases stayed unmatched. The CDR3 sequence is 14 residues long. From germline, CDR1 is SEHNR and CDR2 FQNEAQ (reference sequence). The CDR3 reads CASRDGRNYNEQFF. Written as DNA, the CDR3 is TGTGCCAGCCGTGACGGGAGGAACTACAATGAGCAGTTCTTC.

This clonotype was counted many times. The rearrangement links TRBV20-1 to TRBJ2-7; D is possibly TRBD1 or TRBD2 (5 bases each). Trimming cost V 6 bases and J 0 bases, with 9 bases left between them. This CDR3 is built from 12 residues. The germline V gene encodes CDR1 DFQATT and CDR2 SNEGSKA (reference sequence). This CDR3 is CSARDGSYEQYF. As DNA, the CDR3 is TGCAGTGCCCGGGACGGCTCCTACGAGCAGTACTTC.